These 20 T cell receptor beta chains were sequenced from one sample in a study of shared T cell receptors in the human thymus. TCRdb's copy holds only in-frame clones and misses some; the assay was immunoSEQ multiplex PCR. The table records roughly 710,000 clones, approximately 83% of them present only once. The sample also formed part of further work on human thymus T cells.

Source material: thymocytes. Receptors originate from a girl under three years old with a congenital heart defect.

The chain has TRBV5-8 and TRBJ2-7, with 9 nucleotides matching TRBD1. Looked up from germline, CDR1 is SGHTS and CDR2 is YDEGEE. V gave up 4 bases and J gave up 0 bases; unmatched junction bases: 14. The CDR3 runs 18 residues. The CDR3 DNA sequence: TGTGCCAGCAGCCCTTTTCGAGGACAGGGGATACTCTCCTACGAGCAGTACTTC. Translation gives CASSPFRGQGILSYEQYF.

The J gene is TRBJ2-7, the V gene TRBV7-8; no clear D. The V end was cut by 2 bases, the J end by 1 base, with 9 bases between. From germline, CDR1 is SGHVS and CDR2 FQNEAQ. The CDR3 spans 14 residues. Here the CDR3 DNA reads TGTGCCAGCAGCTTATCCGGCAGGTCCTACGAGCAGTACTTC. Translation: CASSLSGRSYEQYF.

In this sample, this clone turned up a few times. The V and J genes are TRBV4-1 and TRBJ2-6, with D perhaps matching TRBD1 (6 bases). V lost 4 bases and J lost 0, with 16 bases in between. CDR1 and CDR2 (germline): MGHRA, YSYEKL. CDR3 length equals 18 residues. Here the CDR3 reads CASSLQGPPISGANVLTF. The CDR3 bases are TGCGCCAGCAGCCTCCAGGGGCCGCCAATCTCTGGGGCCAACGTCCTGACTTTC.

The rearrangement links TRBV27 to TRBJ1-1; TRBD1 agrees at 9 bases. The J segment lost 9 bases and the V segment lost 5 bases, leaving 28 bases of the junction unmatched. Germline CDR1 and CDR2: MNHEY and SMNVEV (reference sequence). CDR3 length: 20 residues. This CDR3 reads CASSPPVPDRGFEGGTKAFF. The CDR3, as DNA: TGTGCCAGCAGTCCCCCGGTACCGGACAGGGGTTTTGAGGGGGGGACTAAAGCTTTCTTT.

This clone turned up a few times. The V gene is TRBV28, the J gene TRBJ1-2; 7 positions agree with TRBD1. The germline V gene has CDR1 MDHEN and CDR2 SYDVKM. The ends lost 5 bases at V and 2 bases at J; junction bases unmatched: 8. The CDR3 sequence is 15 residues long. The CDR3 DNA sequence: TGTGCCAGCAGTCCTCGGGGGGGACAGAACTATGGCTACACCTTC. Amino acids: CASSPRGGQNYGYTF.

This rearrangement joins TRBV14 to TRBJ2-7; TRBD1 matches 8 bases. Germline trimming cut 3 bases from V and 4 bases from J; bases unmatched to any gene: 5. Germline V lookup: CDR1 SGHDN, CDR2 FVKESK. The CDR3 spans 14 residues. This CDR3 reads CASSQSGGQYEQYF. CDR3 nucleotides: TGTGCCAGCAGCCAGTCAGGGGGCCAGTACGAGCAGTACTTC.

This chain uses TRBV7-6 with TRBJ2-7, with 8 bases fitting TRBD1. The ends lost 0 bases at V and 7 bases at J; junction bases unmatched: 17. There are 18 residues in the CDR3. Germline V lookup: CDR1 SGHVS, CDR2 FNYEAQ. This CDR3 is CASSLAGNVGTGDNEQYF. The CDR3 bases are TGTGCCAGCAGCTTAGCGGGGAACGTGGGGACAGGAGATAATGAGCAGTACTTC.

This clone is a singleton in its sample. The chain joins TRBV5-6 to TRBJ2-7; D ambiguous. The CDR3 spans 16 residues. The germline V gene encodes CDR1 SGHDT and CDR2 YYEEEE. The V gene lost 4 bases and the J gene lost 0 bases, with 17 bases spanning the gap. The CDR3 coding sequence is TGTGCCAGCAGCGAACAAAACTGGGCCCCCTCCTACGAGCAGTACTTC. Translating gives CASSEQNWAPSYEQYF.

The chain couples TRBV11-2 to TRBJ2-6; possible D gene TRBD1, 5 bases. Trimming removed 4 bases from V and 2 bases from J, with 21 bases in between. Germline V gene sequence: CDR1 SGHAT, CDR2 FQNNGV. The CDR3 is 19 amino acids. The CDR3 is CASSSRLPVTVTGANVLTF. The CDR3 nucleotides are TGTGCCAGCAGCTCGCGGCTCCCCGTGACAGTAACTGGGGCCAACGTCCTGACTTTC.

V usage is TRBV10-2 and J usage is TRBJ1-1; D gene unclear. The CDR3 is made up of 11 amino acids. V was pared by 6 bases and J by 6 bases, with 8 bases between. Germline CDR1 WSHSY, CDR2 SAAADI. The CDR3 region is CASRDTSEAFF. The CDR3 coding sequence is TGCGCCAGCAGAGACACTTCTGAAGCTTTCTTT.

This chain joins TRBV4-3 and TRBJ2-7, with 11 bases lining up with TRBD2. Trimming at V came to 0 bases and at J to 1 base, leaving 14 bases not matched to a gene. There are 20 residues in the CDR3. Germline-derived CDR1 and CDR2 are LGHNA and YSLEER. The CDR3 DNA follows: TGCGCCAGCAGCCAAGAGTGGAGCGGCCCGGGACTAGCGGAGTCCTACGAGCAGTACTTC. Its protein is CASSQEWSGPGLAESYEQYF.

This clone was seen only a few times. This chain uses TRBV4-1 with TRBJ1-1; D call uncertain. The V gene's germline CDR1 is MGHRA and CDR2 YSYEKL. The CDR3 runs 12 residues. Trimming took off 0 bases at V and 7 bases at J, with 6 bases between the two ends. This CDR3 is CASSQEQDEAFF. The CDR3 nucleotides are TGCGCCAGCAGCCAAGAGCAGGATGAAGCTTTCTTT.

The chain employs TRBV19 and TRBJ1-3; maybe TRBD1 (5 bases). The V and J ends lost 10 bases and 8 bases respectively, with 24 bases between them. Germline assignment: CDR1 LNHDA and CDR2 SQIVND (reference sequence). The CDR3 is 15 residues long. This chain's CDR3 is CATKIKRQFRDTIYF. CDR3 DNA sequence: TGTGCCACCAAAATAAAACGACAGTTTCGGGACACCATATATTTT.

There are a few counts of this clone. The chain joins TRBV19 to TRBJ2-7, with a weak D call TRBD1 (6 bases). Germline V gives CDR1 LNHDA, CDR2 SQIVND (reference sequence). This CDR3 has 15 residues. V was clipped by 6 bases and J by 0 bases, with 15 bases between them. The CDR3 sequence is CASRRSQGNSYEQYF. CDR3 nucleotides: TGTGCCAGTAGAAGATCACAGGGTAACTCCTACGAGCAGTACTTC.

The chain employs TRBV7-3 and TRBJ2-2, with a weak D call TRBD1 (6 bases). The CDR3 is 14 amino acids. CDR1 is SGHTA, CDR2 FQGTGA, per germline. V lost 2 bases and J lost 4, with 8 bases in between. CDR3 bases: TGTGCCAGCAGCTTATCAGGGGCCACCGGGGAGCTGTTTTTT. It specifies CASSLSGATGELFF.

Points on this clone: A junction boundary mismatches the germline segment, possibly from a read error. Other DNA sequences in the sample encode the same CDR3. V usage is TRBV28 and J usage is TRBJ1-1, with TRBD1 matching 9 bases. This CDR3 has 17 amino acids. The V gene's germline CDR1 is MDHEN and CDR2 SYDVKM. DNA of the CDR3: TGTGCCAGCAGTTTATCGGGACAGGGTTGGTGGAACACCGAAGCTTTCTTT. The encoded protein is CASSLSGQGWWNTEAFF. Supplemented by reference TRBV28 and TRBJ1-1, the full variable domain reads DVKVTQSSRYLVKRTGEKVFLECVQDMDHENMFWYRQDPGLGLRLIYFSYDVKMKEKGDIPEGYSVSREKKERFSLILESASTNQTSMYLCASSLSGQGWWNTEAFFGQGTRLTVV.

The chain carries TRBV5-6 and TRBJ2-2, with 10 nucleotides matching TRBD2. The ends lost 0 bases at V and 5 bases at J; junction bases unmatched: 10. The CDR3 has 18 residues. Germline values: CDR1 SGHDT, CDR2 YYEEEE. CDR3 DNA sequence: TGTGCCAGCAGCTTGGCGCCCAGCGGGGGGGGAGGGACCGGGGAGCTGTTTTTT. Translation: CASSLAPSGGGGTGELFF.

The rearrangement uses TRBV7-2 and TRBJ1-1; D might be TRBD1 (5 bases). Trimming removed 1 base at V and 8 bases at J, with 20 bases between. Germline CDR1 is SGHTA and CDR2 is FQGNSA. The CDR3 has 16 amino acids. The CDR3 is CASSLGRGSRYREAFF. CDR3 nucleotides: TGTGCCAGCAGCTTAGGGAGGGGCTCCCGTTATCGGGAAGCTTTCTTT.

This clone occurred a few times. This rearrangement joins TRBV29-1 to TRBJ1-1; maybe TRBD1 (6 bases). V shed 7 bases and J shed 4 bases, with 19 bases lying between them. CDR1 and CDR2 from the germline V gene are SQVTM and ANQGSEA. CDR3 size: 14 residues. The CDR3 nucleotides read TGCAGCGCCGCCCCTGGGGGAGGGGGCACTGAAGCTTTCTTT. This sequence encodes CSAAPGGGGTEAFF.

This rearrangement joins TRBV19 to TRBJ1-1; 10 bases fit TRBD1. The CDR3 is 17 amino acids. Trimming at V came to 5 bases and at J to 0 bases, leaving 9 bases not matched to a gene. Germline V lookup: CDR1 LNHDA, CDR2 SQIVND (reference sequence). This CDR3 reads CASSCPGQGKMNTEAFF. The CDR3 nucleotides are TGTGCCAGTAGTTGCCCGGGACAGGGGAAAATGAACACTGAAGCTTTCTTT.